This record looks at one T cell receptor beta chain sequence and its context. Time point denoted: patch test 1, 2 weeks after DPC sensitization. Treatment specified: therapeutic diphenylcyclopropenone sensitization with weekly scalp DPC. Investigators collected blood before applying each patch test. Researchers extracted total RNA from unfractionated whole blood. This sample stems from a study of human T cells and chemical hapten exposure. In the original analysis: Samples ranged from roughly 23,224 to 690,600 TCRs, with a median of 95,638. TCRdb re-called the RACE reads through MiXCR, storing one row per CDR3 protein. TCRdb, not the authors, supplied the V and J calls. The table includes around 380,000 distinct CDR3 sequences, approximately 5.1% detected once. Germline CDR1 SGHVS, CDR2 FQNEAQ. The J segment lost 4 bases and the V segment lost 2 bases, leaving 6 bases of the junction unmatched. This CDR3 region has 16 residues.

This chain uses TRBV7-8 with TRBJ2-2, with 8 bases lining up with TRBD1. The starting material was whole blood, obtained in connection with sensitization to the hapten diphenylcyclopropenone (DPC). The TCR comes from a woman aged 50 to 60 with alopecia areata. Some clones in this sample may be carry-over from other donors' samples. This chain's CDR3 is CASSLTRGRVTGELFF. The CDR3 nucleotides are TGTGCCAGCAGCTTAACCAGGGGGCGCGTCACCGGGGAGCTGTTTTTT.